A selection of T cell receptor beta chains follows, all from one sample in a study of blood T cell repertoires in COVID-19. Libraries were prepared by immunoSEQ multiplex PCR; TCRdb keeps only in-frame clonotypes and omits some of them. This sample has 200,000 to 250,000 clones; 86% occur once, and the top ten carry under 2%. Sequences were obtained from PBMCs or T cells enriched from blood (not recorded which). Receptors originate from a man aged 40-49 years who had recovered from COVID-19. CDR3s include the opening cysteine and the closing phenylalanine or tryptophan. The D gene is left open where the match is weak. Where a row states a size, it is once, few, many or the class of an expanded clone; other rows omit it.

j_gene | abundance | v_gene | d_gene | CDR3aa | CDR3nt
TRBJ2-7 | NA | TRBV11-2 | TRBD1 | CASSSQGQGVGFF | TGTGCCAGCAGCTCCCAGGGACAGGGGGTGGGATTTTTC
TRBJ1-6 | NA | TRBV2 | NA | CASRGGLRNSPLHF | TGTGCCAGCAGGGGGGGATTGAGGAATTCACCCCTCCACTTT
TRBJ2-2 | NA | TRBV7-8 | TRBD1 | CASSLSGTGSAGELFF | TGTGCCAGCAGCTTGTCCGGGACAGGGTCTGCCGGGGAGCTGTTTTTT
TRBJ1-2 | NA | TRBV28 | NA | CASSRGHGPVGYTF | TGTGCCAGCAGCCGAGGACACGGCCCCGTTGGCTACACCTTC
TRBJ1-6 | NA | TRBV19 | NA | CASSMFPVRGNSPLHF | TGTGCCAGTAGTATGTTCCCCGTAAGGGGGAATTCACCCCTCCACTTT
TRBJ2-1 | few | TRBV29-1 | TRBD2 | CSVRGLAGVDYNEQFF | TGCAGCGTTAGGGGACTAGCGGGGGTCGATTACAATGAGCAGTTCTTC
TRBJ2-4 | NA | TRBV19 | TRBD1 | CASSVFTGQGANIQYF | TGTGCCAGTAGTGTTTTTACAGGACAGGGGGCCAACATTCAGTACTTC
TRBJ1-2 | few | TRBV28 | NA | CASRGGEGYGYTF | TGTGCCAGCAGGGGCGGGGAGGGCTATGGCTACACCTTC
TRBJ1-1 | NA | TRBV27 | NA | CASSSNNRATEAFF | TGTGCCAGCAGTTCAAATAACAGGGCCACTGAAGCTTTCTTT
TRBJ2-7 | NA | TRBV7-9 | TRBD1 | CASSPLTGGHEQYF | TGTGCCAGCAGCCCCTTGACAGGGGGCCACGAGCAGTACTTC
TRBJ1-6 | NA | TRBV7-3 | NA | CASSLLHDSNSPLHF | TGTGCCAGCAGCTTATTACACGACAGCAATTCACCCCTCCACTTT
TRBJ2-7 | NA | TRBV21-1 | NA | CASSKDPQGTGGCEQYF | TGTGCCAGCAGCAAGGATCCCCAGGGGACAGGGGGATGCGAGCAGTACTTC
TRBJ1-2 | few | TRBV18 | NA | CASSPSGNYGYTF | TGTGCCAGCTCACCAAGCGGTAACTATGGCTACACCTTC
TRBJ1-2 | NA | TRBV24-1 | NA | CATSDPLVNYGYTF | TGTGCCACCAGTGATCCCCTTGTTAACTATGGCTACACCTTC
TRBJ1-1 | NA | TRBV6-5 | NA | CASLGQSNTEAFF | TGTGCCAGTTTAGGACAGTCGAACACTGAAGCTTTCTTT
TRBJ1-4 | NA | TRBV27 | NA | CASMGLGRNEKLFF | TGTGCCAGCATGGGCTTGGGTCGAAATGAAAAACTGTTTTTT
TRBJ1-1 | few | TRBV7-9 | NA | CASSRAGSTEAFF | TGTGCCAGCAGCCGCGCTGGTAGCACTGAAGCTTTCTTT
TRBJ1-3 | NA | TRBV5-4 | TRBD1 | CASWNRGANSGNTIYF | TGTGCCAGCTGGAACAGGGGGGCCAACTCCGGAAACACCATATATTTT
TRBJ2-1 | NA | TRBV10-3 | TRBD2 | CAISESTGGSGSFNEQFF | TGTGCCATCAGTGAGTCGACTGGGGGTAGCGGGAGTTTCAATGAGCAGTTCTTC
TRBJ1-2 | NA | TRBV9 | TRBD1 | CASSVGQGAFGYTF | TGTGCCAGCAGCGTAGGACAGGGGGCGTTTGGCTACACCTTC
TRBJ1-1 | few | TRBV5-1 | TRBD1 | CASSRTGLNEAFF | TGCGCCAGCAGCCGGACAGGGCTAAATGAAGCTTTCTTT
TRBJ2-5 | NA | TRBV6-5 | NA | CASSSPGHTQETQYF | TGTGCCAGCAGTTCACCGGGACACACACAAGAGACCCAGTACTTC
TRBJ2-1 | once | TRBV11-2 | NA | CASSLDLPAYNEQFF | TGTGCCAGCAGCTTAGACCTACCCGCCTACAATGAGCAGTTCTTC
TRBJ1-4 | NA | TRBV7-2 | NA | CASSFSGSTNEKLFF | TGTGCCAGCAGCTTCTCAGGGTCTACTAATGAAAAACTGTTTTTT
TRBJ1-2 | many | TRBV9 | TRBD1 | CASSLASGTGYGYTF | TGTGCCAGCAGCCTTGCCTCCGGGACAGGCTATGGCTACACCTTC
TRBJ1-5 | NA | TRBV18 | NA | CASSPAQVGQPQHF | TGTGCCAGCTCACCTGCGCAGGTCGGTCAGCCCCAGCATTTT
TRBJ1-2 | NA | TRBV29-1 | NA | CSVDLLGAANYGYTF | TGCAGCGTTGATCTTCTGGGGGCGGCTAACTATGGCTACACCTTC
TRBJ2-1 | NA | TRBV30 | NA | CAWSVNRDNEQFF | TGTGCCTGGAGTGTGAACAGGGACAATGAGCAGTTCTTC
TRBJ2-7 | NA | TRBV5-1 | TRBD1 | CASSLVQGVNEQYF | TGCGCCAGCAGCTTGGTCCAGGGGGTCAACGAGCAGTACTTC
TRBJ2-1 | NA | TRBV27 | TRBD2 | CASSFGGGNEQFF | TGTGCCAGCAGTTTCGGGGGGGGCAATGAGCAGTTCTTC
TRBJ2-7 | NA | TRBV27 | NA | CASSLVGSSYEQYF | TGTGCCAGCAGTTTGGTGGGGAGCTCCTACGAGCAGTACTTC
TRBJ2-3 | NA | TRBV28 | NA | CASSLLDTQYF | TGTGCCAGCAGTCTCCTAGATACGCAGTATTTT
TRBJ2-5 | few | TRBV30 | TRBD1 | CAWSAGTGLRDETQYF | TGTGCCTGGAGTGCCGGGACAGGGTTGCGGGACGAGACCCAGTACTTC
TRBJ2-5 | NA | TRBV6-4 | NA | CASSYGRGAVETQYF | TGTGCCAGCAGCTACGGCAGGGGGGCCGTGGAGACCCAGTACTTC
TRBJ2-2 | NA | TRBV21-1 | NA | CASSKEGTSGTNTGELFF | TGTGCCAGCAGCAAAGAGGGGACTAGCGGGACGAACACCGGGGAGCTGTTTTTT
TRBJ2-1 | NA | TRBV4-2 | TRBD1 | CASSPDPGQGTLNEQFF | TGTGCCAGCAGCCCTGACCCGGGACAGGGTACGCTCAATGAGCAGTTCTTC
TRBJ2-5 | NA | TRBV29-1 | TRBD2 | CSVEAGGTETQYF | TGCAGCGTTGAGGCGGGGGGGACAGAGACCCAGTACTTC
TRBJ1-2 | NA | TRBV2 | NA | CASRDTFLNYGYTF | TGTGCCAGCAGAGACACCTTCCTTAACTATGGCTACACCTTC
TRBJ1-1 | once | TRBV19 | TRBD1 | CASSPATGGTEAFF | TGTGCCAGTAGTCCGGCTACAGGGGGCACTGAAGCTTTCTTT
TRBJ2-5 | NA | TRBV29-1 | TRBD2 | CSVDSGRETQYF | TGCAGCGTTGATTCCGGGAGGGAGACCCAGTACTTC